One sample yielded the 18 T cell receptor beta chains listed below, sequenced in a study of brain T cells in children with intractable seizures. TCRdb's table, derived via immunoSEQ multiplex PCR, lists solely in-frame clones and lacks some. The sample holds about 41,000 clones; approximately 92% are singletons and the top ten take roughly 6%. The specimen was peripheral blood, collected at surgery. Receptor source: a girl under 10 years old with tuberous sclerosis and intractable seizures.

The rearrangement joins TRBV6-1 to TRBJ1-3, with D possibly being TRBD1 (6 bases). The length of the CDR3 is 15 residues. V lost 3 bases and J 3 bases, leaving 12 bases between the germline ends. Germline lookup yields CDR1 MNHNS and CDR2 SASEGT. The chain's CDR3 is CASSETGLFGNTIYF. CDR3 nucleotides: TGTGCCAGCAGTGAGACAGGCTTATTTGGAAACACCATATATTTT.

This clone was seen more than once but under ten times. The J gene is TRBJ2-7, the V gene TRBV23-1; no clear D gene. TRBV23-1 is designated an ORF whose function remains uncertain. This CDR3 has 13 residues. Trimming shortened V by 4 bases and J by 3 bases, and 10 bases separated the two germline ends. CDR3 coding DNA: TGCGCCAGCAGTCGGGCTCGCCGCTACGAGCAGTACGTC. Translation gives CASSRARRYEQYV.

This chain joins TRBV6-5 and TRBJ1-2; 7 bases map to TRBD1. The germline V gene encodes CDR1 MNHEY and CDR2 SVGAGI. V was clipped by 0 bases and J by 7 bases; unmatched bases: 5. The CDR3 has 14 residues. CDR3 sequence: CASSYSTGWRGYTF. The DNA for the CDR3 is TGTGCCAGCAGTTACTCGACAGGGTGGCGTGGCTACACCTTC.

The CDR3 bases are TGCGCCAGCAGTGTGCCGGGACAGGGCTCCTACGAGCAGTACGTC. Protein: CASSVPGQGSYEQYV. The V and J genes are TRBV10-2 and TRBJ2-7; 9 bases match TRBD1. Germline-derived CDR1 and CDR2 are WSHSY and SAAADI. The J segment lost 0 bases and the V segment lost 4 bases, leaving 4 bases of the junction unmatched. CDR3 size: 15 residues.

The chain links TRBV7-2 to TRBJ1-1; TRBD1 aligns across 9 bases. This CDR3 comprises 13 residues. The germline gives CDR1 SGHTA, CDR2 FQGNSA. V gave up 5 bases and J gave up 11 bases; unmatched junction bases: 9. The CDR3 nucleotides are TGTGCCAGCAGCCAACCGGGACAGGGCCCCGCTTTCTTT. Protein: CASSQPGQGPAFF.

Note on this clone: The same CDR3 arises from other DNA sequences in this sample as well. The rearrangement links TRBV5-1 to TRBJ2-1; D not resolved. The CDR3 extends over 13 amino acids. Germline V CDR1 and CDR2: SGHRS, YFSETQ. V gave up 4 bases and J gave up 4 bases, with 9 bases separating them. CDR3 loop: CASSPGSYNEQFF. The CDR3 nucleotides are TGCGCCAGCAGCCCCGGTTCATACAATGAGCAGTTCTTC.

This clone occurred once. The chain joins TRBV5-6 to TRBJ1-6, with 7 bases that match TRBD1. There are 14 residues in the CDR3. After removal of 2 bases from V and 10 bases from J, the junction contained 6 bases not matched to a gene. From germline, CDR1 is SGHDT and CDR2 YYEEEE. This CDR3 is CASSFFRGVSPLHF. CDR3 sequence (DNA): TGTGCCAGCAGCTTTTTCAGGGGGGTGTCACCCCTCCACTTT.

This rearrangement joins TRBV7-2 to TRBJ2-2, with TRBD2 matching 14 bases. J lost 5 bases, V lost 7 bases, and 12 bases had no gene match. CDR1 SGHTA and CDR2 FQGNSA come from the germline V gene. This CDR3 has 18 amino acids. This CDR3 reads CASNLHGLAGGRTGELFF. CDR3 DNA: TGTGCCAGCAACCTTCACGGACTAGCGGGGGGCCGGACCGGGGAGCTGTTTTTT. Full variable domain (remainder filled in from reference TRBV7-2 and TRBJ2-2): GAGVSQSPSNKVTEKGKDVELRCDPISGHTALYWYRQSLGQGLEFLIYFQGNSAPDKSGLPSDRFSAERTGGSVSTLTIQRTQQEDSAVYLCASNLHGLAGGRTGELFFGEGSRLTVL.

This chain uses TRBV6-5 with TRBJ2-3; 8 bases line up with TRBD2. The CDR3 is 15 amino acids. Germline V gene lookup returns CDR1 MNHEY and CDR2 SVGAGI. Trimming cost V 8 bases and J 6 bases; bases outside gene matches: 13. CDR3 region: CASRLRGGATDTQYF. The DNA for the CDR3 is TGTGCCAGCCGCCTCCGGGGGGGCGCAACGGATACGCAGTATTTT.

This clone was detected once. The genes are TRBV9 and TRBJ2-5, with unresolved D. The V end was cut by 0 bases, the J end by 1 base, with 7 bases between. The CDR3 extends over 14 amino acids. Germline V CDR1 and CDR2: SGDLS, YYNGEE. The CDR3 sequence is CASSVGRSQETQYF. CDR3 sequence (DNA): TGTGCCAGCAGCGTAGGACGGTCCCAAGAGACCCAGTACTTC.

This clone was counted a few times. This same CDR3 is encoded by further DNA sequences in the sample. The rearrangement links TRBV6-1 to TRBJ1-1; possible D gene TRBD1, 5 bases. Germline loops: CDR1 MNHNS, CDR2 SASEGT. The CDR3 loop spans 14 amino acids. V was trimmed by 2 bases and J by 1 base, leaving 8 bases between them. Here the CDR3 reads CASSERGRNTEAFF. DNA of the CDR3: TGTGCCAGCAGTGAACGGGGCCGGAACACTGAAGCTTTCTTT.

This chain connects TRBV19 to TRBJ2-7; TRBD1 agrees at 9 bases. The CDR3 extends over 15 amino acids. Looked up from germline, CDR1 is LNHDA and CDR2 is SQIVND (reference sequence). Trimming at V came to 8 bases and at J to 3 bases, leaving 11 bases not matched to a gene. The CDR3 region has the DNA TGTGCCAGTGGGGACCCGGGACAGGGTCTCTACGAGCAGTACTTC. It is translated as CASGDPGQGLYEQYF.

The chain couples TRBV5-1 to TRBJ2-7, with a weak D call TRBD2 (6 bases). Trimming shortened V by 4 bases and J by 4 bases, and 18 bases separated the two germline ends. The V gene's germline CDR1 is SGHRS and CDR2 YFSETQ. The length of the CDR3 is 15 residues. CDR3 DNA sequence: TGCGCCAGCAGCCCGTGGGGGGAATCAATGTACGAGCAGTACGTC. Translation: CASSPWGESMYEQYV.

This chain joins TRBV27 and TRBJ2-7, with D maybe TRBD2 (6 bases). This CDR3 is built from 14 residues. V lost 4 bases, J lost 1 base, and 11 bases lay in between. The germline V gene encodes CDR1 MNHEY and CDR2 SMNVEV (reference sequence). The CDR3 DNA sequence: TGTGCCAGCAGTTCGTTGAGCGGGTCCTACGAGCAGTACGTC. This gives the protein CASSSLSGSYEQYV.

This rearrangement joins TRBV29-1 to TRBJ2-5; 10 positions match TRBD1. Germline-derived CDR1 and CDR2 are SQVTM and ANQGSEA. V was pared by 8 bases and J by 2 bases, with 5 bases of the junction left unmatched. The CDR3 is 13 residues long. As DNA, the CDR3 is TGCAGCTCGGGACAGGGGCTACAAGAGACCCAGTACTTC. The encoded protein is CSSGQGLQETQYF. Full variable domain (missing parts from reference TRBV29-1 and TRBJ2-5): SAVISQKPSRDICQRGTSLTIQCQVDSQVTMMFWYRQQPGQSLTLIATANQGSEATYESGFVIDKFPISRPNLTFSTLTVSNMSPEDSSIYLCSSGQGLQETQYFGPGTRLLVL.

The chain uses TRBV9 and TRBJ2-5, with TRBD2 as a possible D gene (6 bases). Looked up from germline, CDR1 is SGDLS and CDR2 is YYNGEE. The CDR3 spans 14 residues. V was shortened by 0 bases and J by 5 bases, with 11 bases between the two germline ends. The CDR3: CASSVARAGETQYF. Here the CDR3 DNA reads TGTGCCAGCAGCGTAGCCAGGGCGGGGGAGACCCAGTACTTC.

The chain links TRBV7-2 to TRBJ2-7; 8 nucleotides align to TRBD2. Germline V lookup: CDR1 SGHTA, CDR2 FQGNSA. Trimming removed 2 bases from V and 3 bases from J; junction bases left unmatched: 0. The CDR3 consists of 13 residues. CDR3 in amino acids: CASSLTSGYEQYV. CDR3 nucleotides: TGTGCCAGCAGCTTAACTAGCGGCTACGAGCAGTACGTC.

The chain has TRBV6-5 and TRBJ2-5; unclear D gene. Between the trimmed V and J ends, which lost 6 bases and 2 bases, there was a span of 7 bases. This CDR3 has 12 residues. CDR1 is MNHEY and CDR2 is SVGAGI in the germline V gene. CDR3 sequence reads: CASRLLQETQYF. Written as DNA, the CDR3 is TGTGCCAGCAGATTACTACAAGAGACCCAGTACTTC.